These 10 T cell receptor beta chains came from one sample sequenced in a study of identical twins. TCRdb called the 5' RACE reads again in MiXCR, with one record for every CDR3 protein. The sample contains 690,000 or so distinct CDR3 sequences, over 8.5% of which appear only once. This sample was shared with a second study, whose subject was yellow fever vaccine responses in identical twins.

Sequenced sample: PBMCs. Every receptor here comes from a woman younger than 35 in good health.

This clonotype was seen a few times. This chain joins TRBV5-5 and TRBJ1-2; D is unresolved. V was pared by 1 base and J by 7 bases, with 14 bases between. Germline V gene data show CDR1 as SGHKS and CDR2 as YYEKEE (reference sequence). The CDR3 runs 14 residues. This CDR3 reads CASSLSATTGGYTF. The CDR3 DNA follows: TGTGCCAGCAGCTTGTCGGCAACAACGGGTGGCTACACCTTC.

V is TRBV2 and J is TRBJ1-5; D is possibly TRBD1 (5 bases). Germline-derived CDR1 and CDR2 are SNHLY and FYNNEI. The V end was cut by 6 bases, the J end by 10 bases, with 16 bases between. CDR3 length equals 13 residues. CDR3 DNA: TGTGCCAGCAGCGGGACGGTCAAAGGACCCCAGCATTTT. Translating it yields CASSGTVKGPQHF. The complete variable domain, with remaining parts taken from reference TRBV2 and TRBJ1-5, reads EPEVTQTPSHQVTQMGQEVILRCVPISNHLYFYWYRQILGQKVEFLVSFYNNEISEKSEIFDDQFSVERPDGSNFTLKIRSTKLEDSAMYFCASSGTVKGPQHFGDGTRLSIL.

This clonotype has ten or more counts. The J gene is TRBJ1-5, the V gene TRBV6-2 or TRBV6-3; D may be TRBD1 (5 bases). CDR1 and CDR2 from the germline V gene are MNHEY and SVGEGT. V was cut by 4 bases and J by 4 bases, with 11 bases left in between. CDR3 size: 14 residues. CDR3 residues: CASSSDSLNQPQHF. The DNA of the CDR3 is TGTGCCAGCAGTTCCGACAGCCTGAATCAGCCCCAGCATTTT.

The J gene is TRBJ2-1, the V gene TRBV11-1, with 7 bases that match TRBD2. Germline V gives CDR1 SGHAT, CDR2 FQDESV (reference sequence). CDR3 length equals 18 residues. After removal of 5 bases from V and 7 bases from J, the junction contained 20 bases not matched to a gene. CDR3 nucleotide sequence: TGTGCCAGCAGCCAAACGCCTCCTACTAGCGCGGATTGGAATGAGCAGTTCTTC. This sequence encodes CASSQTPPTSADWNEQFF. The full variable domain, rest sourced from reference TRBV11-1 and TRBJ2-1, is EAEVAQSPRYKITEKSQAVAFWCDPISGHATLYWYRQILGQGPELLVQFQDESVVDDSQLPKDRFSAERLKGVDSTLKIQPAELGDSAMYLCASSQTPPTSADWNEQFFGPGTRLTVL.

This clonotype has at least ten counts. The CDR3 sequence is CASSLGSMGLASHTQYF. The CDR3 DNA is TGCGCCAGCAGCTTGGGAAGTATGGGACTAGCAAGTCATACGCAGTATTTT. The gene calls are TRBV5-1 and TRBJ2-3; 9 bases align to TRBD2. The CDR3 is made up of 17 amino acids. V was clipped by 0 bases and J by 7 bases; unmatched bases: 12. Germline V gene lookup returns CDR1 SGHRS and CDR2 YFSETQ.

This clonotype was detected a few times. The chain links TRBV10-3 to TRBJ2-3, with a tentative D call TRBD1 (5 bases). CDR1 and CDR2 (germline): ENHRY, SYGVKD. The V and J ends lost 10 bases and 3 bases respectively, with 17 bases between them. The CDR3 totals 14 residues. The CDR3 nucleotides read TGTGCCACCCTAGAAGGCAGGGATACAGATACGCAGTATTTT. This encodes CATLEGRDTDTQYF.

The rearrangement joins TRBV2 to TRBJ2-2; 12 bases are a match to TRBD2. V was pared by 6 bases and J by 5 bases, with 7 bases of the junction left unmatched. This CDR3 region has 16 residues. Germline CDR1 reads SNHLY; CDR2 reads FYNNEI. CDR3 coding DNA: TGTGCCAGCAGGGCTAGCGGGAGGGCCATAACCGGGGAGCTGTTTTTT. Amino acids: CASRASGRAITGELFF.

V and J are TRBV10-1 and TRBJ2-5, with 10 nucleotides matching TRBD2. CDR1 WNHNN and CDR2 SYGVQD come from the germline V gene (reference sequence). V was clipped by 2 bases and J by 3 bases; unmatched bases: 3. The CDR3 extends over 15 amino acids. CDR3 DNA sequence: TGCGCCAGCAGTGAGCCAGCGGGAGGGAAAGAGACCCAGTACTTC. This sequence encodes CASSEPAGGKETQYF.

The chain joins TRBV7-2 to TRBJ2-1, with 9 bases lining up with TRBD2. CDR1 SGHTA and CDR2 FQGNSA come from the germline V gene. J gave up 10 bases and V 8 bases, and 12 bases lay outside the gene matches. The CDR3 sequence is 14 residues long. CDR3 sequence reads: CASGAGGPLGEQFF. The CDR3 DNA is TGTGCCAGCGGAGCGGGAGGCCCTTTAGGGGAGCAGTTCTTC.

This clonotype was observed at least ten times. J is TRBJ1-3 and V is TRBV7-9; no definite D call. V lost 5 bases to trimming and J lost 3 bases, with 11 bases between them. The CDR3 is 14 amino acids. Germline V gene lookup returns CDR1 SEHNR and CDR2 FQNEAQ (reference sequence). CDR3 amino acids: CASSPVVIGNTIYF. CDR3 nucleotide sequence: TGTGCCAGCAGCCCCGTAGTCATTGGAAACACCATATATTTT.